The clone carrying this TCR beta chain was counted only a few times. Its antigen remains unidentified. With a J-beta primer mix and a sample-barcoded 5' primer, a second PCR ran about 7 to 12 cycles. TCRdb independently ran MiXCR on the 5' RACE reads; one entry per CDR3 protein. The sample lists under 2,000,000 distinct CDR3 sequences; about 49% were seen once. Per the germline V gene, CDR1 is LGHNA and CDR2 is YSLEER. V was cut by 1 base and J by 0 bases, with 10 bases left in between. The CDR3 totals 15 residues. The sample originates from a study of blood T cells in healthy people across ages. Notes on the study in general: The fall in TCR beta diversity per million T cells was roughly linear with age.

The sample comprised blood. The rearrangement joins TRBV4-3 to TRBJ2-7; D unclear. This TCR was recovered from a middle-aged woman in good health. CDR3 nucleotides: TGCGCCAGCAGCCAAGGCATAATGGGCTCCTACGAGCAGTACTTC. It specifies CASSQGIMGSYEQYF.